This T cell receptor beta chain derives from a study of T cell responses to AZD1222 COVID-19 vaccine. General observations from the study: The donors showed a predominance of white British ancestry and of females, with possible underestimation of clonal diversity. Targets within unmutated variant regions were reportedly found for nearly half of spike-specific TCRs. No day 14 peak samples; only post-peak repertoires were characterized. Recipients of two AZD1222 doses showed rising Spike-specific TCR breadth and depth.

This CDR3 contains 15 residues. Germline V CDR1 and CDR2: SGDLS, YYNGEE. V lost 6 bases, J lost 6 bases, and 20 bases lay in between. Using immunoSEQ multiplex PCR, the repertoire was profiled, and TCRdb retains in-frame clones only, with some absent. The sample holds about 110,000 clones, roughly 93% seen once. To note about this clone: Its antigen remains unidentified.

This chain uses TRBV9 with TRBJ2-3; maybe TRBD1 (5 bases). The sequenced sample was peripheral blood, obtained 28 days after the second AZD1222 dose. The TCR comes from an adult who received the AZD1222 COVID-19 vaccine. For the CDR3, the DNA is TGTGCCAGCACCAGGGCGCTCACCTTTGGCGATACGCAGTATTTT. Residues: CASTRALTFGDTQYF.